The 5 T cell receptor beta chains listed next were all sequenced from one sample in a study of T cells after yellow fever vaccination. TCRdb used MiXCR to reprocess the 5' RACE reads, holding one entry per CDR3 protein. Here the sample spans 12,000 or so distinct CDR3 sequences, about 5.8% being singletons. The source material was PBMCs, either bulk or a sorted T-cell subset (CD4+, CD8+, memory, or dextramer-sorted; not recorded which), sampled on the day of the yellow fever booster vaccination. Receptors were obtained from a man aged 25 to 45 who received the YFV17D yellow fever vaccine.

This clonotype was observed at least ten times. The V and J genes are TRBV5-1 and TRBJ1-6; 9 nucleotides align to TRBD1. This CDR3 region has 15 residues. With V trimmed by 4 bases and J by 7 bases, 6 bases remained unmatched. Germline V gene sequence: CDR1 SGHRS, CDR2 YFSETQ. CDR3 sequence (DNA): TGCGCCAGCAGCCTAGGGACAGGGAACAATTCACCCCTCCACTTT. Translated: CASSLGTGNNSPLHF.

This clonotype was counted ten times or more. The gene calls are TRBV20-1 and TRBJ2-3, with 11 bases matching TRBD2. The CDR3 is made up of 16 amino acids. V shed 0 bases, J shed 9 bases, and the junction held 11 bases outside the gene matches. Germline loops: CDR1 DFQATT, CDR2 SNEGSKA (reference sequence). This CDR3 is CSARDRLAGLVGTQYF. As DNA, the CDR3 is TGCAGTGCTAGAGATCGACTAGCGGGATTAGTAGGAACGCAGTATTTT.

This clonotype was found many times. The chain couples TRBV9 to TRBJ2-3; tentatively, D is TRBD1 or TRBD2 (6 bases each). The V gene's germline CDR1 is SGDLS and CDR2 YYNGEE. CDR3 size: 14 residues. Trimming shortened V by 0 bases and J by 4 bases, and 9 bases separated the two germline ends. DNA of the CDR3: TGTGCCAGCAGCGTAGTGGAGGGGGCAGATACGCAGTATTTT. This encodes CASSVVEGADTQYF.

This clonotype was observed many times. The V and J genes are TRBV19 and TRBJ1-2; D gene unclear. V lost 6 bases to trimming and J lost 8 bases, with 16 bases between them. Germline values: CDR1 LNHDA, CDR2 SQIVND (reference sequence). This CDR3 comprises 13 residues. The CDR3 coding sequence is TGTGCCAGTAGAAAGGAGCTCTTCAACGGCTACACCTTC. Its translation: CASRKELFNGYTF.

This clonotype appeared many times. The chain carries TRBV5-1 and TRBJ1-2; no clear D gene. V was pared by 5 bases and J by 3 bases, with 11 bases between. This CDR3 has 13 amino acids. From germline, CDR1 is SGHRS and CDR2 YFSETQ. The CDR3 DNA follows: TGCGCCAGCAGGAAGGGAACGGACTATGGCTACACCTTC. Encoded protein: CASRKGTDYGYTF.